This passage covers 4 T cell receptor beta chains from one sample sequenced in a study of blood T cell repertoires in COVID-19. Sequencing used immunoSEQ multiplex PCR; TCRdb keeps in-frame clones, though not all of them. The repertoire holds 130,000 or so clones, with 88% as singletons. The sequencing sample was made of peripheral blood. The receptor source for this set is a man aged 55 to 70 with active or convalescent COVID-19.

This clone was counted only a few times. Other DNA sequences in the sample encode the same CDR3. The chain combines TRBV3-1 (or the pseudogene TRBV3-2) with TRBJ1-1; D is ambiguous. The CDR3 contains 11 residues. V dropped 6 bases and J dropped 6 bases, with 8 bases sitting between them. Germline CDR1 is LGHDT and CDR2 is YNNKEL (reference sequence). Written as DNA, the CDR3 is TGTGCCAGCAGGGGTGGAGCTGAAGCTTTCTTT. As protein: CASRGGAEAFF.

This chain joins TRBV5-1 and TRBJ1-1, with a weak D call TRBD1 (6 bases). In germline, CDR1 is SGHRS, CDR2 YFSETQ. Trimming removed 7 bases from V and 0 bases from J, with 19 bases in between. CDR3 size: 16 residues. CDR3 residues: CASSGGRGSMNTEAFF. Written as DNA, the CDR3 is TGCGCCAGCTCAGGCGGCAGGGGTTCCATGAACACTGAAGCTTTCTTT.

The chain uses TRBV27 and TRBJ1-4; TRBD1 matches at 8 bases. Trimming took 5 bases from V and 2 from J; bases not matched to a gene: 4. The germline CDR1 and CDR2 sequences are MNHEY and SMNVEV (reference sequence). CDR3 size: 15 residues. CDR3 sequence (DNA): TGTGCCAGCAGTCCACGACAGGGGACTAATGAAAAACTGTTTTTT. This codes for CASSPRQGTNEKLFF.

The genes are TRBV5-6 and TRBJ2-2; D is ambiguous. V lost 0 bases and J 0 bases, leaving 12 bases between the germline ends. This CDR3 comprises 17 residues. Germline CDR1 is SGHDT and CDR2 is YYEEEE. CDR3 nucleotides: TGTGCCAGCAGCTTGGCCGTAAGCGTCCCGAACACCGGGGAGCTGTTTTTT. It is translated as CASSLAVSVPNTGELFF.